Presented here are 17 T cell receptor beta chains from one specimen sequenced in a study of blood T cell repertoires in COVID-19. Data came from immunoSEQ multiplex PCR; TCRdb stores just in-frame clones and leaves some out. This sample carries under 350,000 clones, 75% to 90% of them seen once, and the ten largest clones take roughly 4.8%. Material: peripheral blood. The receptors derive from a man aged 35-49 years with acute or convalescent COVID-19.

V usage is TRBV7-8 and J usage is TRBJ1-1; D ambiguous. From germline, CDR1 is SGHVS and CDR2 FQNEAQ. The V end was cut by 2 bases, the J end by 5 bases, with 15 bases between. CDR3 size: 15 residues. The CDR3, as DNA: TGTGCCAGCAGCTTACTTGCTGGTGCGCGGACTGAAGCTTTCTTT. It encodes CASSLLAGARTEAFF.

This rearrangement joins TRBV6-5 to TRBJ2-7; TRBD1 matches 12 bases. From germline, CDR1 is MNHEY and CDR2 SVGAGI. Trimming at V came to 6 bases and at J to 6 bases, leaving 6 bases not matched to a gene. The CDR3 is 14 residues long. The CDR3 here is CASSPGQGAGEQYF. CDR3 bases: TGTGCCAGCAGCCCGGGACAGGGGGCGGGCGAGCAGTACTTC.

The chain links TRBV12-3 or TRBV12-4 to TRBJ2-1, with 10 bases aligning to TRBD1. V gave up 6 bases and J gave up 7 bases; unmatched junction bases: 0. The CDR3 length is 12 residues. CDR3 in DNA: TGTGCCAGCAGGGACAGGGGGAATGAGCAGTTCTTC. This sequence encodes CASRDRGNEQFF.

This clone was found a few times. The rearrangement joins TRBV10-1 to TRBJ2-5, with D possibly TRBD2 on 6 matching bases. Germline loops: CDR1 WNHNN, CDR2 SYGVQD (reference sequence). This CDR3 has 14 residues. The germline V and J ends were trimmed by 3 bases and 2 bases, with 10 bases remaining between them. CDR3 sequence reads: CASSDPGGQETQYF. Written as DNA, the CDR3 is TGCGCCAGCAGTGATCCTGGGGGGCAAGAGACCCAGTACTTC.

This clone was observed once. The chain couples TRBV2 to TRBJ2-7; TRBD1 aligns across 9 bases. Germline-derived CDR1 and CDR2 are SNHLY and FYNNEI. The CDR3 is 14 amino acids. V was pared by 6 bases and J by 2 bases, with 5 bases of the junction left unmatched. In DNA form, the CDR3 reads TGTGCCAGCAGAGCAGGACAGGGGACCTACGAGCAGTACTTC. Its translation is CASRAGQGTYEQYF. Based on the CDR3 plus reference TRBV2 and TRBJ2-7, the full variable domain is EPEVTQTPSHQVTQMGQEVILRCVPISNHLYFYWYRQILGQKVEFLVSFYNNEISEKSEIFDDQFSVERPDGSNFTLKIRSTKLEDSAMYFCASRAGQGTYEQYFGPGTRLTVT.

This clone was recorded only once. The chain has TRBV11-2 and TRBJ1-2, with no clear D. V lost 4 bases to trimming and J lost 3 bases, with 6 bases between them. Germline lookup yields CDR1 SGHAT and CDR2 FQNNGV. The CDR3 sequence is 12 residues long. The CDR3 loop is CASSSLHYGYTF. The DNA of the CDR3 is TGTGCCAGCAGCTCACTCCACTATGGCTACACCTTC.

This clone was found a few times. The chain combines TRBV15 with TRBJ2-2; tentative D call: TRBD1 (6 bases). Between the trimmed V and J ends, which lost 3 bases and 0 bases, there was a span of 8 bases. Germline CDR1 reads LNHNV; CDR2 reads YYDKDF (reference sequence). The CDR3 runs 15 residues. The CDR3 DNA is TGTGCCACCAGCAGGGGGGCATCGAACACCGGGGAGCTGTTTTTT. Translating gives CATSRGASNTGELFF.

The V call is TRBV27, the J call TRBJ2-7; D gene uncertain. Trimming removed 2 bases from V and 0 bases from J, with 11 bases in between. CDR1 is MNHEY and CDR2 is SMNVEV in the germline V gene (reference sequence). The CDR3 has 15 residues. This chain's CDR3 is CASSLMAALSYEQYF. In DNA form, the CDR3 reads TGTGCCAGCAGTTTAATGGCGGCCCTCTCCTACGAGCAGTACTTC.

The chain recombines TRBV4-1 with TRBJ2-7, with TRBD2 matching over 14 bases. From germline, CDR1 is MGHRA and CDR2 YSYEKL. The V segment lost 3 bases and the J segment 6 bases; nucleotides outside the gene matches: 10. The CDR3 covers 17 residues. In DNA, the CDR3 is TGCGCCAGCAGCCAGGGACTAGCGGGGGTGGCGGGTTTCGAGCAGTACTTC. Translation gives CASSQGLAGVAGFEQYF.

The chain is built from TRBV7-9 and TRBJ1-6; 8 bases fit TRBD1. Germline CDR1 is SEHNR and CDR2 is FQNEAQ (reference sequence). The CDR3 totals 14 residues. Germline trimming cut 1 base from V and 9 bases from J; bases unmatched to any gene: 2. CDR3: CASSLVGTGSPLHF. As DNA, the CDR3 is TGTGCCAGCAGCTTAGTAGGGACAGGTTCACCCCTCCACTTT.

This clone appeared a single time. CDR3 DNA: TGCGCCAGCAGCCAAGCGGCGGGGCAAGGCTATAATTCACCCCTCCACTTT. Translating gives CASSQAAGQGYNSPLHF. This chain joins TRBV4-1 and TRBJ1-6; D is perhaps TRBD1 (5 bases). V lost 1 base and J 3 bases, leaving 13 bases between the germline ends. CDR3 length equals 17 residues. Germline CDR1 MGHRA, CDR2 YSYEKL.

This clone was seen just once. This sequence joins TRBV19 and TRBJ1-3; D remains ambiguous. V lost 8 bases to trimming and J lost 0 bases, with 11 bases between them. The CDR3 is 14 amino acids. Looked up from germline, CDR1 is LNHDA and CDR2 is SQIVND (reference sequence). DNA of the CDR3: TGTGCCAGTCGTCCAGCGAGCTCTGGAAACACCATATATTTT. Encoded protein: CASRPASSGNTIYF.

The chain combines TRBV7-5 with TRBJ1-3; TRBD1, the D gene given by the table, was not confirmed from the DNA. TRBV7-5 is a listed pseudogene. CDR3 length: 14 amino acids. The CDR3 protein is CARSPDTSGNTIYF. The CDR3 DNA reads as TGTGCCAGAAGCCCGGACACATCTGGAAACACCATATATTTT.

J is TRBJ1-5 and V is TRBV6-4; 10 positions agree with TRBD1. Losses at the gene ends were 5 bases for V and 6 bases for J; bases not matched to a gene: 13. In germline, CDR1 is MRHNA, CDR2 SNTAGT. This CDR3 contains 17 residues. CDR3: CASSRGPTGGMGQPQHF. The CDR3 bases are TGTGCCAGCAGTCGGGGCCCGACAGGGGGCATGGGTCAGCCCCAGCATTTT.

The rearrangement links TRBV5-1 to TRBJ2-1; tentative D call: TRBD1 (6 bases). Germline V gene lookup returns CDR1 SGHRS and CDR2 YFSETQ. The CDR3 has 14 amino acids. The V gene lost 4 bases and the J gene lost 9 bases, with 17 bases spanning the gap. This chain's CDR3 is CASSPEWGRGEQFF. CDR3 bases: TGCGCCAGCAGCCCCGAATGGGGGCGCGGTGAGCAGTTCTTC.

The chain recombines TRBV7-6 with TRBJ1-4, with D unclear. This CDR3 comprises 13 residues. Deletions cut 7 bases from V and 3 bases from J, with 9 bases between. Germline V gene data show CDR1 as SGHVS and CDR2 as FNYEAQ. The CDR3 DNA reads as TGTGCCAGCATGGCAGGCCCTAATGAAAAACTGTTTTTT. Its protein product is CASMAGPNEKLFF. Full variable domain (remainder filled in from reference TRBV7-6 and TRBJ1-4): GAGVSQSPRYKVTKRGQDVALRCDPISGHVSLYWYRQALGQGPEFLTYFNYEAQQDKSGLPNDRFSAERPEGSISTLTIQRTEQRDSAMYRCASMAGPNEKLFFGSGTQLSVL.

DNA for the CDR3: TGCGCCAGCAGCTTAGAGGGGGATTCTAACTATGGCTACACCTTC. Encoded protein: CASSLEGDSNYGYTF. The chain is built from TRBV5-1 and TRBJ1-2; weak D call: TRBD1 (6 bases). The CDR3 loop spans 15 amino acids. The V gene lost 2 bases and the J gene lost 0 bases, with 11 bases spanning the gap. The germline V gene encodes CDR1 SGHRS and CDR2 YFSETQ.